These T cell receptor beta chains were read from a single sample in a study of T cells after yellow fever vaccination. TCRdb reanalysed the 5' RACE reads using MiXCR and keeps one entry per CDR3 protein. The repertoire holds a few hundred thousand distinct CDR3 sequences, 3% to 3.5% seen once, with less than 3.5% in the top ten. The sequenced sample was CD4+ T cells sorted from PBMCs, obtained 10 days after the yellow fever booster vaccination. The receptor source for this set is a young man who received the YFV17D yellow fever vaccine. Both conserved end residues are part of each CDR3. The D gene is left open where the match is weak. Clone size, where shown, is once, few, many, or a class for clones that have expanded.

>TRBV6-4|-|-|TRBJ1-1
CASSSGTPGEAFF
TGTGCCAGCAGCTCCGGGACACCAGGTGAAGCTTTCTTT
>TRBV18|few|TRBD1|TRBJ1-2
CASSPQDREAGYTF
TGTGCCAGCTCACCTCAAGACAGGGAGGCTGGCTACACCTTC
>TRBV5-1|few|TRBD2|TRBJ2-3
CASSFSGASTDTQYF
TGCGCCAGCAGCTTTAGCGGGGCTAGCACAGATACGCAGTATTTT
>TRBV7-3|-|TRBD2|TRBJ2-1
CASSYGLAGLYNEQFF
TGTGCCAGCAGCTACGGACTAGCGGGGTTATACAATGAGCAGTTCTTC
>TRBV7-3|-|TRBD2|TRBJ2-5
CASSLRGTSEETQYF
TGTGCCAGCAGCTTAAGAGGAACTAGCGAAGAGACCCAGTACTTC
>TRBV5-1|many|-|TRBJ1-1
CASSFTGTGNTEAFF
TGCGCCAGCAGCTTCACGGGTACAGGGAACACTGAAGCTTTCTTT
>TRBV24-1|many|-|TRBJ2-5
CATSDLRQGDAQETQYF
TGTGCCACCAGTGATTTGCGGCAGGGCGATGCACAAGAGACCCAGTACTTC
>TRBV20-1|many|-|TRBJ2-7
CSVASGSTYEQYF
TGCAGTGTTGCGAGCGGCAGTACCTACGAGCAGTACTTC
>TRBV11-3|few|-|TRBJ1-5
CASSLERVNQPQHF
TGTGCCAGCAGCTTAGAGCGCGTCAATCAGCCCCAGCATTTT
>TRBV5-6|many|TRBD2|TRBJ2-5
CASSAAGALETQYF
TGTGCCAGCAGCGCAGCGGGGGCCCTAGAGACCCAGTACTTC
>TRBV20-1|few|-|TRBJ2-1
CSARGGEWTLVNEQFF
TGCAGTGCTAGAGGGGGCGAATGGACTCTGGTAAATGAGCAGTTCTTC
>TRBV5-1|many|-|TRBJ2-2
CASTGTAYTGELFF
TGCGCCAGCACCGGGACCGCCTACACCGGGGAGCTGTTTTTT
>TRBV5-1|many|-|TRBJ2-7
CASSLDLEGEQYF
TGCGCCAGCAGCTTGGATCTAGAAGGCGAGCAGTACTTC
>TRBV5-1|many|-|TRBJ2-1
CASSVGGAYNEQFF
TGCGCCAGCAGCGTAGGGGGGGCCTACAATGAGCAGTTCTTC
>TRBV21-1|-|-|TRBJ1-2
CASSKAPWAGRGYTF
TGTGCCAGCAGCAAAGCTCCCTGGGCAGGGAGAGGCTACACCTTC
>TRBV12-3/TRBV12-4|few|-|TRBJ1-1
CASKREIRAFF
TGTGCCAGCAAACGGGAGATAAGAGCTTTCTTT